This T cell receptor (beta chain) was obtained from a study of CD8+CD57+ T cells in acquired aplastic anemia. The CDR3 length is 18 residues. The germline CDR1 and CDR2 sequences are SGDLS and YYNGEE. J lost 0 bases, V lost 4 bases, and 8 bases had no gene match. The study profiled TCR beta VDJ and CDR3 using genomic DNA as template. TCRdb re-called the reads through MiXCR, storing one row per CDR3 protein. Seen here are 200,000 to 250,000 distinct CDR3 sequences, approximately 60% observed once, and the top ten hold about 31%. The sequence was obtained from a human donor in good health. This rearrangement joins TRBV9 to TRBJ2-6; 9 bases map to TRBD2. Sequenced input: sorted CD4+, CD8+, or CD8+CD57+ T cells (not recorded which) from PBMCs. CDR3 coding DNA: TGTGCCAGCAGCCTGCGGGGGGGCACAATCTCTGGGGCCAACGTCCTGACTTTC. Its protein is CASSLRGGTISGANVLTF. Full variable domain (remainder filled in from reference TRBV9 and TRBJ2-6): DSGVTQTPKHLITATGQRVTLRCSPRSGDLSVYWYQQSLDQGLQFLIQYYNGEERAKGNILERFSAQQFPDLHSELNLSSLELGDSALYFCASSLRGGTISGANVLTFGAGSRLTVL.